One sample yielded the 15 T cell receptor beta chains listed below, sequenced in a study of metastatic and nonmetastatic thyroid tumors. MiXCR reprocessed the PCR reads for TCRdb. The sample lists roughly 35,000 clones; approximately 17% were seen once. No treatment had been given to any patient before thyroid surgery. Specimen: blood. The receptors shown here come from a female donor with papillary thyroid cancer or a benign thyroid nodule (not recorded which). Some clones in this sample may be carry-over from other donors' samples.

The rearrangement joins TRBV5-1 to TRBJ2-7; TRBD1 aligns across 9 bases. With 2 bases clipped from V and 6 bases from J, the junction kept 6 bases outside the gene matches. There are 14 residues in the CDR3. Germline assignment: CDR1 SGHRS and CDR2 YFSETQ. The CDR3 is CASSLQGAPREQYF. The CDR3 DNA sequence: TGCGCCAGCAGCTTACAGGGGGCTCCTCGCGAGCAGTACTTC. Filled out from reference TRBV5-1 and TRBJ2-7, the complete variable domain reads KAGVTQTPRYLIKTRGQQVTLSCSPISGHRSVSWYQQTPGQGLQFLFEYFSETQRNKGNFPGRFSGRQFSNSRSEMNVSTLELGDSALYLCASSLQGAPREQYFGPGTRLTVT.

In its sample, this clone was seen many times. The rearrangement uses TRBV9 and TRBJ2-5, with TRBD1 matching over 9 bases. Germline loops: CDR1 SGDLS, CDR2 YYNGEE. After removal of 3 bases from V and 4 bases from J, the junction contained 7 bases not matched to a gene. The CDR3 contains 15 residues. CDR3 sequence reads: CASSESGQGGETQYF. For the CDR3, the DNA is TGTGCCAGCAGCGAATCGGGACAGGGAGGAGAGACCCAGTACTTC.

This clone was seen ten or more times. The chain combines TRBV20-1 with TRBJ2-7; D is possibly TRBD2 (5 bases). V lost 2 bases to trimming and J lost 3 bases, with 11 bases between them. This CDR3 spans 13 amino acids. Germline V gene data show CDR1 as DFQATT and CDR2 as SNEGSKA (reference sequence). Here the CDR3 reads CSARPEGYYEQYF. The DNA for the CDR3 is TGCAGTGCTAGACCTGAGGGTTACTACGAGCAGTACTTC.

This clone was seen only a few times. A junction end diverges from the germline sequence, so it may reflect a read error. The chain uses TRBV6-1 and TRBJ2-7; a weak D match, TRBD2 (6 bases). Germline V lookup: CDR1 MNHNS, CDR2 SASEGT. The CDR3 extends over 13 amino acids. The chain's CDR3 is CARSERMGGEQHF. The CDR3 coding sequence is TGTGCCAGAAGTGAAAGGATGGGAGGCGAGCAGCACTTC.

In its sample, this clone is medium-sized. The chain combines TRBV6-6 with TRBJ1-1; 7 bases line up with TRBD1. V was clipped by 2 bases and J by 5 bases; unmatched bases: 5. This CDR3 has 14 residues. Germline values: CDR1 MNHNY, CDR2 SVGAGI (reference sequence). CDR3 protein: CASSYTQGETEAFF. CDR3 bases: TGTGCCAGCAGTTACACGCAGGGGGAGACTGAAGCTTTCTTT.

The rearrangement joins TRBV6-1 to TRBJ2-3, with 9 bases identical to TRBD1. CDR1 is MNHNS and CDR2 is SASEGT in the germline V gene. The junction had 3 bases not matched to a gene; V was cut back by 4 bases and J by 7 bases. CDR3 length: 13 residues. Written as DNA, the CDR3 is TGTGCCAGCAGTGGGACAGGGGTAAATACGCAGTATTTT. Its protein product is CASSGTGVNTQYF.

Notes on this clone: The conserved closing phenylalanine or tryptophan is absent in this CDR3, likely reflecting a read error. V usage is TRBV6-1 and J usage is TRBJ1-3, with TRBD1 as a possible D gene (6 bases). The CDR3 runs 13 residues. Germline CDR1 and CDR2: MNHNS and SASEGT. Between the trimmed V and J ends, which lost 9 bases and 2 bases, there was a span of 11 bases. In nucleotides, the CDR3 is TGTGCCAGTTGGGACAACACTGGAAACACCATATATTCT. This translates into CASWDNTGNTIYS.

The rearrangement links TRBV11-2 to TRBJ2-7; D perhaps matches TRBD2 (6 bases). The CDR3 is 17 amino acids. Trimming stripped 5 bases from V and 0 bases from J, with 20 bases between. Germline CDR1 is SGHAT and CDR2 is FQNNGV. In nucleotides, the CDR3 is TGTGCCAGCAGCCCTAAACGGGGGAGCGCCTACTCCTACGAGCAGTACTTC. Protein: CASSPKRGSAYSYEQYF.

This clone was picked up one time. V and J are TRBV6-2 or TRBV6-3 and TRBJ2-1; 12 nucleotides match TRBD2. The CDR3 sequence is 20 residues long. Germline V CDR1 and CDR2: MNHEY, SVGEGT. Losses at the gene ends were 2 bases for V and 4 bases for J; bases not matched to a gene: 15. The CDR3 is CASSYRVELWTSGEYNEQFF. The CDR3 DNA reads TGTGCCAGCAGTTACAGAGTCGAACTATGGACTAGCGGGGAATACAATGAGCAGTTCTTC.

Within the sample, this clone is medium-sized. V and J are TRBV5-1 and TRBJ2-7; 9 positions match TRBD1. V shed 4 bases and J 3 bases; nucleotides not matched to a gene: 8. CDR1 and CDR2 (germline): SGHRS, YFSETQ. The CDR3 consists of 15 residues. This CDR3 is CASSRIPGQGYEQYF. The CDR3 DNA reads TGCGCCAGCAGCCGAATACCGGGACAGGGCTACGAGCAGTACTTC.

Many counts were recorded for this clone. This chain's CDR3 is CASSDPDSEAFF. CDR3 coding DNA: TGCGCCAGCAGTGATCCCGATTCTGAAGCTTTCTTT. V and J are TRBV10-2 and TRBJ1-1; the D is unclear. The CDR3 extends over 12 amino acids. In germline, CDR1 is WSHSY, CDR2 SAAADI. The germline V and J ends were trimmed by 3 bases and 6 bases, with 8 bases remaining between them.

This clone was seen a few times. The V call is TRBV7-6, the J call TRBJ2-7; 15 nucleotides align to TRBD2. The germline V gene has CDR1 SGHVS and CDR2 FNYEAQ. The CDR3 loop spans 18 amino acids. With V trimmed by 5 bases and J by 4 bases, 12 bases remained unmatched. Written as DNA, the CDR3 is TGTGCCAGCAGCGCTAGTCCGGGACTAGCGGGGGGACCTTACGAGCAGTACGTC. Translated, it gives CASSASPGLAGGPYEQYV.

In its sample, this clone was seen many times. V is TRBV20-1 and J is TRBJ2-7; unclear D gene. V was shortened by 6 bases and J by 4 bases, with 28 bases between the two germline ends. The CDR3 sequence is 17 residues long. In germline, CDR1 is DFQATT, CDR2 SNEGSKA (reference sequence). The CDR3 region has the DNA TGCAGTGCCTACCGCGACAACCTGGGATTGTCTGCTTACGAGCAGTACTTC. Residues: CSAYRDNLGLSAYEQYF.

In its sample, this clone was seen many times. This chain joins TRBV24-1 and TRBJ2-7; D is uncertain. Germline values: CDR1 KGHDR, CDR2 SFDVKD. The germline V and J ends were trimmed by 4 bases and 2 bases, with 5 bases remaining between them. The CDR3 runs 12 residues. CDR3 in amino acids: CATSDGAYEQYF. The CDR3 coding sequence is TGTGCCACCAGTGACGGAGCCTACGAGCAGTACTTC.

In regard to this clone: One junction end disagrees with the germline gene, perhaps due to a read error. The chain links TRBV12-5 to TRBJ2-7, with a possible D match to TRBD2 (7 bases). CDR3 size: 11 residues. Germline CDR1 reads LGHNT; CDR2 reads FRNRAP. The CDR3 region is CSSGTPGGHYF. Here the CDR3 DNA reads TGTTCTAGTGGCACCCCGGGGGGACACTACTTC. Full variable domain (remainder filled in from reference TRBV12-5 and TRBJ2-7): DARVTQTPRHKVTEMGQEVTMRCQPILGHNTVFWYRQTMMQGLELLAYFRNRAPLDDSGMPKDRFSAEMPDATLATLKIQPSEPRDSAVYFCSSGTPGGHYFGPGTRLTVT.